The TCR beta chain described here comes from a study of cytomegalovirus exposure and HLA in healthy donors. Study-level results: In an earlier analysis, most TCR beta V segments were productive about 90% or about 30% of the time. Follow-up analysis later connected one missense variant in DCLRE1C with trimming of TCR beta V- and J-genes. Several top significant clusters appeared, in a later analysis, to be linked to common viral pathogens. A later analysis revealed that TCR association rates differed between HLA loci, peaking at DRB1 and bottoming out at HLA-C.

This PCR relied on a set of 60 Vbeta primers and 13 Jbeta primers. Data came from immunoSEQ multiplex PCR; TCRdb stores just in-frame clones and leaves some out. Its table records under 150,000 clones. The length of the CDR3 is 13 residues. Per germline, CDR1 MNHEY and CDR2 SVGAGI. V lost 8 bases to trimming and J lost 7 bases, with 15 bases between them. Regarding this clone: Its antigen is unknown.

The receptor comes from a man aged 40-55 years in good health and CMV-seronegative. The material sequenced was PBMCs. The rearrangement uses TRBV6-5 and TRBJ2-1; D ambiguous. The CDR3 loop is CASGYSTGNEQFF. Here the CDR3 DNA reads TGTGCCAGCGGCTACTCTACGGGTAATGAGCAGTTCTTC.